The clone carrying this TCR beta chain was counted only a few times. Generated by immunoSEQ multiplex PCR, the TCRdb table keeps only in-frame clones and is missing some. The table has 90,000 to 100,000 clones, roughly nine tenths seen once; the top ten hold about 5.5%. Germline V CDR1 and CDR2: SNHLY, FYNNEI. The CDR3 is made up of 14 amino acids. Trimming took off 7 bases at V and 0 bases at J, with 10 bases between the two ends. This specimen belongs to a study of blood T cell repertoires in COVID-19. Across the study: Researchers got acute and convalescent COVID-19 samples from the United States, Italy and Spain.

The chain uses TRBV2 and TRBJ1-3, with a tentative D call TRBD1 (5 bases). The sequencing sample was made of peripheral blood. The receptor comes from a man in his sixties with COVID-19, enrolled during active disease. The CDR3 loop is CASKTDFSGNTIYF. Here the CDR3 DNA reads TGTGCCAGCAAGACAGACTTCTCTGGAAACACCATATATTTT.